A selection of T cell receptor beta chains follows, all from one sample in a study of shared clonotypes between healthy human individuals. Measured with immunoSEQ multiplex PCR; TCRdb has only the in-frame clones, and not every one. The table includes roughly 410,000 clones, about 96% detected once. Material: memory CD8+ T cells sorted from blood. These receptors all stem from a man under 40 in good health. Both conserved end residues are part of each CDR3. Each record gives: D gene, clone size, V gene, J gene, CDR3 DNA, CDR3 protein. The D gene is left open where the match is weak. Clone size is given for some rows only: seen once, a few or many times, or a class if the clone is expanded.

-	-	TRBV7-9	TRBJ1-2	TGTGCCAGCAGCTTTGGGCAGGGACTCCTATTCTATGGCTACACCTTC	CASSFGQGLLFYGYTF
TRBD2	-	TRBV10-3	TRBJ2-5	TGTGCCATCAGCCCTGGACTAGCTCAAGAGACCCAGTACTTC	CAISPGLAQETQYF
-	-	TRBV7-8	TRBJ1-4	TGTGCCAGCAGCTTAGAGGGGGGCTGGTATGAAAAACTGTTTTTT	CASSLEGGWYEKLFF
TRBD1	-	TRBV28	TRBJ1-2	TGTGCCAGCAGTCGGCAGGGGGATGGCTACACCTTC	CASSRQGDGYTF
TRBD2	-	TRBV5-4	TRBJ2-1	TGTGCCAGCAGCTTGGAGGCAACTAGCGGGATCTACAATGAGCAGTTCTTC	CASSLEATSGIYNEQFF
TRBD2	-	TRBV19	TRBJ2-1	TGTGCCAGTAGCGCCCTAGCGGGAGTTTACAATGAGCAGTTCTTC	CASSALAGVYNEQFF
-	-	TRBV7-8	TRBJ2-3	TGTGCCAGCAGCTTAGCGTCGACGGCAGATACGCAGTATTTT	CASSLASTADTQYF
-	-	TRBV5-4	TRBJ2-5	TGTGCCAGCAGCTTATCCGGCGGAGAGACCCAGTACTTC	CASSLSGGETQYF
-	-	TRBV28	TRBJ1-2	TGTGCCAGCAGTCTCGGGGAATATGGCTACACCTTC	CASSLGEYGYTF
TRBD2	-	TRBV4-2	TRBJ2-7	TGTGCCAGCTCTTCCGGGACTAGCGGATACGAGCAGTACTTC	CASSSGTSGYEQYF
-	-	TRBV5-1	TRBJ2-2	TGCGCCAGCAGCTTTACTAGTGACGGGGAGCTGTTTTTT	CASSFTSDGELFF
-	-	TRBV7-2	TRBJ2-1	TGTGCCAGCAGCTTAGGCCCTTACAATGAGCAGTTCTTC	CASSLGPYNEQFF
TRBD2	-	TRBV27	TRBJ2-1	TGTGCCAGCAGTCCCGGGACTAGCGGGAGGTTCTCCTACAATGAGCAGTTCTTC	CASSPGTSGRFSYNEQFF
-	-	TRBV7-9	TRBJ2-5	TGTGCCAGCAGCTCCCTACGGCACCGAGAGACCCAGTACTTC	CASSSLRHRETQYF
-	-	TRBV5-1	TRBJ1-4	TGCGCCAGCAGTCCCGTGGGGGCCGGAGAAAAACTGTTTTTT	CASSPVGAGEKLFF
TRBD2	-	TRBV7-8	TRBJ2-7	TGTGCCAGCAGCTTTAGCGGGAGCTCCTACGAGCAGTACTTC	CASSFSGSSYEQYF
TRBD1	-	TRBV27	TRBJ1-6	TGTGCCAGCAGCCCGGGACAGCGCAATAATTCACCCCTCCACTTT	CASSPGQRNNSPLHF
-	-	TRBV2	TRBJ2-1	TGTGCCAGCATGGTCCCCAGCTCCTACAATGAGCAGTTCTTC	CASMVPSSYNEQFF
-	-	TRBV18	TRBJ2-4	TGTGCCAGCTCGCCCAATCAAGAAAGCATTCAGTACTTC	CASSPNQESIQYF
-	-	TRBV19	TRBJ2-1	TGTGCCAGTAATGAACTGCGGGGAACCTACAATGAGCAGTTCTTC	CASNELRGTYNEQFF
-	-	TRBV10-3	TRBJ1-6	TGTGCCATCAGGGGCGGCCCGAGCTCCTATAATTCACCCCTCCACTTT	CAIRGGPSSYNSPLHF
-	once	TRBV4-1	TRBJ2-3	TGCGCCAGCAGCCTCACTTTCACAGATACGCAGTATTTT	CASSLTFTDTQYF
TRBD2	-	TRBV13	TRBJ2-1	TGTGCCAGCAGCTTAGAACAACTAGCGGGAGGCTCCTACAATGAGCAGTTCTTC	CASSLEQLAGGSYNEQFF
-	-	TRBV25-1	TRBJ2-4	TGTGCCAGCAGTGAACAGGGACGGCTCAAAAACATTCAGTACTTC	CASSEQGRLKNIQYF
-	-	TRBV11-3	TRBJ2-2	TGTGCCAGCCGTGGGAGGAACACCGGGGAGCTGTTTTTT	CASRGRNTGELFF
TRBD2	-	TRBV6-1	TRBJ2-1	TGTGCCAGCAGTGAATGGACTAGTCTGGGAAATGAGCAGTTCTTC	CASSEWTSLGNEQFF
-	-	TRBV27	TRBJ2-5	TGTGCCAGCAGTCTGGGGTGGGGGGAGACCCAGTACTTC	CASSLGWGETQYF
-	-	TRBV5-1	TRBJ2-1	TGCGCCAGCAGCTTACGGCGGGACGTCTACAATGAGCAGTTCTTC	CASSLRRDVYNEQFF
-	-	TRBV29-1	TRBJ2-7	TGCAGCGTTGTAGCCGGGCTCCACTCCTACGAGCAGTACTTC	CSVVAGLHSYEQYF
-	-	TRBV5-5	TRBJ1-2	TGTGCCAGCAGTTCGACAGCGTCTAACTATGGCTACACCTTC	CASSSTASNYGYTF
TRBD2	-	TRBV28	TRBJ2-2	TGTGCCAGCAGTTCCCCTAGCGGGAGGGACACCGGGGAGCTGTTTTTT	CASSSPSGRDTGELFF
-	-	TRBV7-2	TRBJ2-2	TGTGCCAGCAGACGACAGAACACCGGGGAGCTGTTTTTT	CASRRQNTGELFF
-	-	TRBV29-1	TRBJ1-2	TGCAGCGTTGAAGGCTATGGCTACACCTTC	CSVEGYGYTF
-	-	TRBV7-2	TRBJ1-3	TGTGCCAGCAGCCGACAGGTCGGAAACACCATATATTTT	CASSRQVGNTIYF
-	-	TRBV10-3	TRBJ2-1	TGTGCCATCAGTGAGTCGAGGGACTCTTTCAATGAGCAGTTCTTC	CAISESRDSFNEQFF
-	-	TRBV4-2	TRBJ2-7	TGTGCCAGCAGCCACCGGGACCCCGGGTACGAGCAGTACTTC	CASSHRDPGYEQYF
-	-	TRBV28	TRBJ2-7	TGTGCCAGCAGGGGGGGCGCGGGCGAGCAGTACTTC	CASRGGAGEQYF
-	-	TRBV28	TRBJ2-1	TGTGCCAGCAGTTTGGAGGCGTCAGGAAGGAATGAGCAGTTCTTC	CASSLEASGRNEQFF
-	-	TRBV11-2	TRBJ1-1	TGTGCCAGCAGCTACCTCAAGTTTAATATGAACACTGAAGCTTTCTTT	CASSYLKFNMNTEAFF
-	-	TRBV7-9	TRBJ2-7	TGTGCCAGCAGCTTGGTAGGTTCCACCGAGCAGTACTTC	CASSLVGSTEQYF